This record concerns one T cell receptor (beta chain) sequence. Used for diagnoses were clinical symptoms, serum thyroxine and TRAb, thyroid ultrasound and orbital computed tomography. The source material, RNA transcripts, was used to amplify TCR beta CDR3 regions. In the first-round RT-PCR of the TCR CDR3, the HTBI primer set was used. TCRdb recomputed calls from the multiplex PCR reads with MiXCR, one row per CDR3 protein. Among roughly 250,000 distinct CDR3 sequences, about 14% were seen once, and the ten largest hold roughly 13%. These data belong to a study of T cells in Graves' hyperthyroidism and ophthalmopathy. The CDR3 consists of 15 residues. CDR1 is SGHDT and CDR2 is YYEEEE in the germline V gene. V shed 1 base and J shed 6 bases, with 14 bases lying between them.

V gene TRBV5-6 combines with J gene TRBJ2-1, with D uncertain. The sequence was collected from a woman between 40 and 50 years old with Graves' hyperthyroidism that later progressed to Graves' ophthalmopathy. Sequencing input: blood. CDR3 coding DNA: TGTGCCAGCAGCTTGTGGATCACCCTTGGCAATGAGCAGTTCTTC. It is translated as CASSLWITLGNEQFF.